This T cell receptor (beta chain) was sequenced for a study of shared clonotypes between healthy human individuals. TCRdb keeps only in-frame clones here, not all; method: immunoSEQ multiplex PCR. This repertoire shows around 1.9 million clones, about 92% found once; its top ten account for over 1.5%. Naive CD8 cells comprised CD45RO-negative, CCR7-positively selected cells, excluding terminally differentiated effector memory CD45RA+ cells. Trimming stripped 5 bases from V and 1 base from J, with 21 bases between. The length of the CDR3 is 18 residues. From germline, CDR1 is SGHVS and CDR2 FQNEAQ. The receptor was isolated from a man aged 18-30 years in good health. Some clones in this sample may be carry-over from other donors' samples. The J gene is TRBJ1-5, the V gene TRBV7-8; D remains unclear. Material: naive CD8+ T cells from PBMCs. CDR3: CASSVGRGGVRSNQPQHF. The DNA for the CDR3 is TGTGCCAGCAGCGTAGGGCGGGGTGGTGTTAGAAGCAATCAGCCCCAGCATTTT.